The 7 T cell receptor beta chains below come from one sample, sequenced in a study of T cell changes during pregnancy in multiple sclerosis. TCRdb's table, derived via immunoSEQ multiplex PCR, lists solely in-frame clones and lacks some. Of about 18,000 clones in the sample, under 90% were seen once. Here the sequenced sample was CD8+ T cells from peripheral blood mononuclear cells, taken after pregnancy. The source of these receptors is a female donor with multiple sclerosis, enrolled in a pregnancy study.

The table lists this clone with a count of one. The gene calls are TRBV19 and TRBJ2-2; D may be TRBD1 (6 bases). The ends were cut back, 6 bases at V and 5 bases at J, with 10 bases in the middle. This CDR3 has 13 amino acids. Germline CDR1 reads LNHDA; CDR2 reads SQIVND (reference sequence). The CDR3 region has the DNA TGTGCCAGTAGCCACAGGGTGACCGGGGAGCTGTTTTTT. Translated: CASSHRVTGELFF.

The chain employs TRBV7-2 and TRBJ1-5; 7 bases align to TRBD1. Germline-derived CDR1 and CDR2 are SGHTA and FQGNSA. The V and J ends lost 7 bases and 2 bases, in that order; junction bases with no gene match: 5. This CDR3 is 14 amino acids long. This CDR3 reads CASTLGQGNQPQHF. The CDR3 nucleotides read TGTGCCAGCACCCTCGGACAGGGCAATCAGCCCCAGCATTTT.

This chain links TRBV30 with TRBJ2-7; D gene unclear. Germline loops: CDR1 GTSNPN, CDR2 SVGIG (reference sequence). CDR3 length: 14 amino acids. Trimming took 0 bases from V and 5 from J, leaving 14 bases between them. This chain's CDR3 is CAWSVLLPGDEQYF. CDR3 bases: TGTGCCTGGAGTGTTTTACTACCCGGCGACGAGCAGTACTTC.

The chain employs TRBV19 and TRBJ2-5; D may be TRBD1 (6 bases). Trimming took off 6 bases at V and 4 bases at J, with 18 bases between the two ends. The CDR3 contains 15 residues. Germline V CDR1 and CDR2: LNHDA, SQIVND (reference sequence). The CDR3 sequence is CASSKGHQNGETQYF. As DNA, the CDR3 is TGTGCCAGTAGCAAGGGACACCAAAACGGAGAGACCCAGTACTTC.

This clone was seen just once. The chain couples TRBV7-3 to TRBJ2-3; D gene unclear. This CDR3 has 12 residues. CDR1 and CDR2 (germline): SGHTA, FQGTGA. Trimming cost V 4 bases and J 5 bases, with 7 bases left between them. DNA of the CDR3: TGTGCCAGCAGCTACGGCGGAGATACGCAGTATTTT. Amino acid sequence: CASSYGGDTQYF.

The rearrangement uses TRBV18 and TRBJ2-1, with 14 bases fitting TRBD2. The length of the CDR3 is 15 residues. CDR1 is KGHSH, CDR2 LQKENI, per germline. Trimming removed 3 bases from V and 8 bases from J; junction bases left unmatched: 3. The CDR3 sequence: CASSPGTSGSYEQFF. In DNA, the CDR3 is TGTGCCAGCTCACCCGGGACTAGCGGGAGCTATGAGCAGTTCTTC. The variable domain in full, with the rest retrieved from reference TRBV18 and TRBJ2-1, is NAGVMQNPRHLVRRRGQEARLRCSPMKGHSHVYWYRQLPEEGLKFMVYLQKENIIDESGMPKERFSAEFPKEGPSILRIQQVVRGDSAAYFCASSPGTSGSYEQFFGPGTRLTVL.

The genes are TRBV7-4 and TRBJ1-5; D is ambiguous. V shed 1 base and J shed 0 bases, with 16 bases lying between them. Germline CDR1 reads SGHVT; CDR2 reads SQSDAQ. CDR3 length: 18 residues. Written as DNA, the CDR3 is TGTGCCAGCAGCTTAGTAAAGTGGGCCGCCTATAGCAATCAGCCCCAGCATTTT. Protein sequence: CASSLVKWAAYSNQPQHF. The variable domain in full, with the rest retrieved from reference TRBV7-4 and TRBJ1-5, is GAGVSQSPRYKVAKRGRDVALRCDSISGHVTLYWYRQTLGQGSEVLTYSQSDAQRDKSGRPSGRFSAERPERSVSTLKIQRTEQGDSAVYLCASSLVKWAAYSNQPQHFGDGTRLSIL.